The clone carrying this T cell receptor (beta chain) was seen many times. The antigen is undetermined. Building of the TCR beta libraries involved iRepertoire HTBI primers and Arm-PCR of CDR3 regions. TCRdb analysed the multiplex PCR reads with MiXCR anew, one entry per CDR3 protein. The data contain hundreds of thousands of distinct CDR3 sequences, 13% of them singletons. This entry is derived from a study of regulatory T cells in long-lasting Graves disease. Study-level findings and limits: Persistent Graves' disease cases displayed lower TCR diversity than newly diagnosed ones.

As for time point: newly diagnosed GD, antithyroid drugs for less than 3 months. Researchers made the TCR library from RNA that was extracted from PBMCs. Trimming took 6 bases from V and 5 from J, leaving 19 bases between them. CDR1 is SNHLY and CDR2 is FYNNEI in the germline V gene. This CDR3 has 15 residues. The sample was also linked to a second study, of T cells in Graves' hyperthyroidism and ophthalmopathy. That work contributes: A first-round RT-PCR of the TCR CDR3 used the HTBI primer set.

The chain uses TRBV2 and TRBJ1-2, with a weak D call TRBD1 (5 bases). The sequencing used peripheral blood mononuclear cells (PBMCs), collected at new diagnosis, from a patient treated with antithyroid drugs. This receptor was identified in a man aged 30 to 45 with Graves disease. The DNA for the CDR3 is TGTGCCAGCAGGGAATGGGGCAGTGATTCATATGGCTACACCTTC. It codes for CASREWGSDSYGYTF.